The 30 T cell receptor beta chains below come from one sample, sequenced in a study of beta chain features in type 1 diabetes. Sequenced material consisted of expressed TCRB transcripts (all of the isolated RNA was reverse transcribed). This table comes from immunoSEQ multiplex PCR, and its TCRdb copy is limited to in-frame clones, with some not included. The sample shows 300,000 to 450,000 clones, roughly a fifth of them seen only once. The sample comprised naive CD4+ T cells from blood. The origin of the receptors is a woman younger than 35 in good health.

This CDR3 reads CASSIGTGGRHQPQHF. In nucleotides, the CDR3 is TGTGCCAGTAGTATAGGGACAGGGGGCCGACATCAGCCCCAGCATTTT. The chain employs TRBV19 and TRBJ1-5; the match to TRBD1 covers 11 bases. V lost 1 base and J lost 5; bases outside the gene matches: 4. The CDR3 length is 16 residues. Germline assignment: CDR1 LNHDA and CDR2 SQIVND (reference sequence).

This clone showed up just a few times. This rearrangement joins TRBV7-3 to TRBJ2-5, with TRBD1 as a possible D gene (6 bases). The CDR3 is made up of 15 amino acids. Germline CDR1 SGHTA, CDR2 FQGTGA. V lost 2 bases and J lost 5, with 15 bases in between. CDR3 nucleotide sequence: TGTGCCAGCAGCTTAGGGCCGACAGGCTTGGAGACCCAGTACTTC. This translates into CASSLGPTGLETQYF.

Only a few counts were recorded for this clone. The chain has TRBV29-1 and TRBJ1-1; D is ambiguous. Per germline, CDR1 SQVTM and CDR2 ANQGSEA. Trimming removed 4 bases at V and 0 bases at J, with 6 bases between. CDR3 length equals 12 residues. The CDR3 region is CSVGYLNTEAFF. The CDR3 DNA reads as TGCAGCGTTGGTTATTTGAACACTGAAGCTTTCTTT.

The V call is TRBV9, the J call TRBJ2-7, with 11 positions matching TRBD2. The CDR3 is 17 amino acids. J lost 6 bases, V lost 0 bases, and 11 bases had no gene match. Germline V gene data show CDR1 as SGDLS and CDR2 as YYNGEE. This CDR3 is CASSVGLAGTLLGEQYF. The CDR3 bases are TGTGCCAGCAGCGTAGGACTAGCGGGGACCCTCCTGGGCGAGCAGTACTTC.

For this clone: One end of the junction varies from germline; a read error may be responsible. The rearrangement links TRBV4-1 to TRBJ2-1; 9 bases line up with TRBD2. The V gene's germline CDR1 is MGHRA and CDR2 YSYEKL. This CDR3 is 16 amino acids long. For the CDR3, the DNA is TGTGCCAGCAGCCAGGACGGCGGGGGGGCGGTAAATGAGCAGTTCTTC. Amino acids: CASSQDGGGAVNEQFF.

A few counts support this clone. In the same sample, other DNA sequences code for this CDR3. J is TRBJ2-3 and V is TRBV30; maybe TRBD2 (5 bases). This CDR3 region has 13 residues. Trimming shortened V by 1 base and J by 0 bases, and 5 bases separated the two germline ends. Germline assignment: CDR1 GTSNPN and CDR2 SVGIG (reference sequence). The CDR3 DNA follows: TGTGCCTGGAGTGGGAGGAGCACAGATACGCAGTATTTT. This translates into CAWSGRSTDTQYF.

V is TRBV30 and J is TRBJ1-5, with a weak D call TRBD1 (5 bases). Germline V gene data show CDR1 as GTSNPN and CDR2 as SVGIG (reference sequence). This CDR3 spans 14 amino acids. V was clipped by 2 bases and J by 2 bases, with 10 bases between them. The CDR3 nucleotides are TGTGCCTGGAGTCCCCGGGGGGGCAATCAGCCCCAGCATTTT. This gives the protein CAWSPRGGNQPQHF.

The chain combines TRBV5-4 with TRBJ2-7; TRBD1 aligns across 11 bases. Losses at the gene ends were 1 base for V and 4 bases for J; bases not matched to a gene: 4. This CDR3 has 15 amino acids. Germline V lookup: CDR1 SGHNT, CDR2 YYREEE (reference sequence). The CDR3 DNA reads TGTGCCAGCAGCTTGTCTCGGGACAGGGGGTACGAGCAGTACTTC. This codes for CASSLSRDRGYEQYF.

This clone was found a few times. The V gene is TRBV5-1, the J gene TRBJ2-1; D may be TRBD2 (5 bases). The CDR3 consists of 17 residues. Looked up from germline, CDR1 is SGHRS and CDR2 is YFSETQ. V lost 4 bases, J lost 0 bases, and 17 bases lay in between. CDR3 DNA sequence: TGCGCCAGCAGCATCTTTAGCGCCCAAAGCTCCTACAATGAGCAGTTCTTC. Protein product: CASSIFSAQSSYNEQFF.

J is TRBJ2-7 and V is TRBV18; D not certain. The V end was cut by 0 bases, the J end by 0 bases, with 6 bases between. The CDR3 totals 14 residues. Germline V gives CDR1 KGHSH, CDR2 LQKENI. CDR3 amino acids: CASSPPSFSYEQYF. The CDR3 DNA follows: TGTGCCAGCTCACCACCGAGTTTCTCCTACGAGCAGTACTTC.

This chain connects TRBV9 to TRBJ1-2; weak D call: TRBD1 (6 bases). The CDR3 has 14 amino acids. Germline V gene lookup returns CDR1 SGDLS and CDR2 YYNGEE. Trimming pared 3 bases from V and 4 bases from J, leaving 13 bases between. CDR3 nucleotide sequence: TGTGCCAGCAGCGCAGCCCGGGACACCTATGGCTACACCTTC. Residues: CASSAARDTYGYTF. Drawing the rest from reference TRBV9 and TRBJ1-2, the complete variable domain is DSGVTQTPKHLITATGQRVTLRCSPRSGDLSVYWYQQSLDQGLQFLIQYYNGEERAKGNILERFSAQQFPDLHSELNLSSLELGDSALYFCASSAARDTYGYTFGSGTRLTVV.

This clone was detected a few times. The rearrangement uses TRBV5-1 and TRBJ2-6, with 9 bases fitting TRBD1. The germline CDR1 and CDR2 sequences are SGHRS and YFSETQ. The CDR3 spans 18 residues. V lost 4 bases, J lost 4 bases, and 12 bases stayed unmatched. This CDR3 reads CASSHLNTGGAGANVLTF. DNA for the CDR3: TGCGCCAGCAGCCACCTGAATACAGGGGGCGCGGGGGCCAACGTCCTGACTTTC.

The chain combines TRBV7-9 with TRBJ1-2, with 9 bases that match TRBD1. The CDR3 has 14 residues. The germline CDR1 and CDR2 sequences are SEHNR and FQNEAQ (reference sequence). J lost 4 bases, V lost 3 bases, and 3 bases had no gene match. CDR3: CASSLGTGSYGYTF. The CDR3, as DNA: TGTGCCAGCAGCTTGGGGACAGGGAGCTATGGCTACACCTTC.

The chain uses TRBV5-1 and TRBJ2-1; possible D gene TRBD2, 7 bases. This CDR3 region has 15 residues. Trimming stripped 2 bases from V and 0 bases from J, with 9 bases between. The V gene's germline CDR1 is SGHRS and CDR2 YFSETQ. The CDR3 DNA reads TGCGCCAGCAGCTTCGGGGGGCACTCCTACAATGAGCAGTTCTTC. Translating gives CASSFGGHSYNEQFF.

The chain combines TRBV15 with TRBJ2-1, with 7 bases that match TRBD1. The V gene end was trimmed by 8 bases and the J gene end by 0 bases; junction bases not matched to a gene: 7. Looked up from germline, CDR1 is LNHNV and CDR2 is YYDKDF (reference sequence). The length of the CDR3 is 15 residues. For the CDR3, the DNA is TGTGCCACCGGAGCCGGGACAGTCTCCTACAATGAGCAGTTCTTC. It translates to CATGAGTVSYNEQFF.

The chain couples TRBV6-5 to TRBJ1-2; 8 bases agree with TRBD1. The J segment lost 1 base and the V segment lost 6 bases, leaving 4 bases of the junction unmatched. Germline CDR1 and CDR2: MNHEY and SVGAGI. CDR3 length: 14 amino acids. CDR3 sequence reads: CASRDRERNYGYTF. As DNA, the CDR3 is TGTGCCAGCAGGGACAGGGAGCGTAACTATGGCTACACCTTC.

This clone was found a few times. The V call is TRBV6-6, the J call TRBJ2-7, with D tentatively TRBD1 (6 bases). Germline loops: CDR1 MNHNY, CDR2 SVGAGI (reference sequence). Trimming left V 4 bases short and J 2 bases short, with 15 bases between. The CDR3 sequence is 15 residues long. In DNA form, the CDR3 reads TGTGCCAGCAGTTTCGCCGGGACATCCGCCTACGAGCAGTACTTC. It encodes CASSFAGTSAYEQYF.

V usage is TRBV12-5 and J usage is TRBJ2-1; TRBD2 might be the D (6 bases). The CDR3 is 15 amino acids. V was trimmed by 5 bases and J by 7 bases, leaving 18 bases between them. Germline V gene lookup returns CDR1 LGHNT and CDR2 FRNRAP. CDR3 in DNA: TGTGCTAGTGGTCCCCCCCGGGACTTAACTAATGAGCAGTTCTTC. Translating gives CASGPPRDLTNEQFF. Looking up the rest from reference TRBV12-5 and TRBJ2-1 gives the full variable domain: DARVTQTPRHKVTEMGQEVTMRCQPILGHNTVFWYRQTMMQGLELLAYFRNRAPLDDSGMPKDRFSAEMPDATLATLKIQPSEPRDSAVYFCASGPPRDLTNEQFFGPGTRLTVL.

V usage is TRBV4-2 and J usage is TRBJ2-7; the match to TRBD2 covers 8 bases. The CDR3 spans 15 residues. The V gene's germline CDR1 is LGHNA and CDR2 YNFKEQ. Trimming removed 1 base from V and 5 bases from J; junction bases left unmatched: 7. CDR3 bases: TGTGCCAGCAGCCAAGTAAGCGGGAGCGGCAACGAGCAGTACTTC. This sequence encodes CASSQVSGSGNEQYF.

The CDR3 sequence: CASSVEGARGANVLTF. CDR3 in DNA: TGTGCCAGCAGTGTTGAGGGGGCGCGGGGGGCCAACGTCCTGACTTTC. The rearrangement links TRBV2 to TRBJ2-6, with 7 bases matching TRBD1. The V segment lost 4 bases and the J segment 4 bases; nucleotides outside the gene matches: 7. Germline CDR1 and CDR2: SNHLY and FYNNEI. The CDR3 length is 16 residues.

This clone was seen a few times. The chain has TRBV30 and TRBJ2-3; 7 nucleotides line up with TRBD1. Trimming at V came to 5 bases and at J to 2 bases, leaving 4 bases not matched to a gene. Per the germline V gene, CDR1 is GTSNPN and CDR2 is SVGIG (reference sequence). The CDR3 contains 13 residues. The CDR3: CAWGGQNTDTQYF. Written as DNA, the CDR3 is TGTGCCTGGGGGGGACAGAACACAGATACGCAGTATTTT.

The table lists this clone with a few counts. The chain couples TRBV7-2 to TRBJ1-2; TRBD1 agrees at 10 bases. This CDR3 is 13 amino acids long. V lost 5 bases and J lost 8; bases outside the gene matches: 5. Looked up from germline, CDR1 is SGHTA and CDR2 is FQGNSA. Here the CDR3 DNA reads TGTGCCAGCAGCATCGGGACAGGGGACGGCTACACCTTC. Its translation: CASSIGTGDGYTF.

This chain links TRBV6-5 with TRBJ1-1; possible D gene TRBD1, 6 bases. There are 15 residues in the CDR3. Germline V gene sequence: CDR1 MNHEY, CDR2 SVGAGI. Trimming left V 0 bases short and J 5 bases short, with 13 bases between. CDR3: CASSYSRGARTEAFF. In DNA form, the CDR3 reads TGTGCCAGCAGTTACTCCCGGGGGGCGCGGACTGAAGCTTTCTTT.

This clone was observed a handful of times. This sequence joins TRBV14 and TRBJ1-2, with 10 bases fitting TRBD1. The CDR3 loop spans 13 amino acids. Looked up from germline, CDR1 is SGHDN and CDR2 is FVKESK. V gave up 5 bases and J gave up 7 bases; unmatched junction bases: 4. CDR3 residues: CASSWRQGAGYTF. DNA of the CDR3: TGTGCCAGCAGCTGGCGACAGGGGGCTGGCTACACCTTC.

The chain carries TRBV5-1 and TRBJ2-7; TRBD1 aligns across 10 bases. This CDR3 spans 17 amino acids. V dropped 3 bases and J dropped 1; count of bases not matched to a gene: 10. Germline CDR1 reads SGHRS; CDR2 reads YFSETQ. CDR3 residues: CASSYSTRDRGSYEQYF. The CDR3 nucleotides read TGCGCCAGCAGCTACTCGACCCGGGACAGGGGATCCTACGAGCAGTACTTC.

This clone was found a few times. The chain couples TRBV29-1 to TRBJ2-1, with 11 bases fitting TRBD2. This CDR3 region has 14 residues. The V and J ends lost 6 bases and 4 bases, in that order; junction bases with no gene match: 5. Germline V lookup: CDR1 SQVTM, CDR2 ANQGSEA. For the CDR3, the DNA is TGCAGCGTCCTTAGCGGGAGGGGGTACAATGAGCAGTTCTTC. Residues: CSVLSGRGYNEQFF.

This clone occurred a few times. The chain joins TRBV29-1 to TRBJ2-3; D may be TRBD2 (5 bases). This CDR3 is 13 amino acids long. The V gene lost 4 bases and the J gene lost 0 bases, with 8 bases spanning the gap. Germline V CDR1 and CDR2: SQVTM, ANQGSEA. The CDR3 DNA sequence: TGCAGCGTTGTTGAGGGTAGCACAGATACGCAGTATTTT. It yields the protein CSVVEGSTDTQYF.

This rearrangement joins TRBV15 to TRBJ2-3; the D gene is possibly TRBD2 (6 bases). The CDR3 contains 13 residues. V gave up 1 base and J gave up 5 bases, with 7 bases separating them. Germline V gene data show CDR1 as LNHNV and CDR2 as YYDKDF (reference sequence). The CDR3 bases are TGTGCCACCAGCAGAGGAGCGGGAGATACGCAGTATTTT. Amino acids: CATSRGAGDTQYF.

This chain uses TRBV2 with TRBJ2-7, with TRBD2 identical over 9 bases. The CDR3 spans 16 residues. CDR1 is SNHLY and CDR2 is FYNNEI in the germline V gene. V was clipped by 6 bases and J by 2 bases; unmatched bases: 11. This chain's CDR3 is CASSVRPTSGAYEQYF. The CDR3 DNA reads as TGTGCCAGCAGCGTTCGCCCGACTAGCGGAGCCTACGAGCAGTACTTC.

The chain couples TRBV7-2 to TRBJ1-2, with TRBD1 identical over 10 bases. The CDR3 has 16 residues. With 5 bases clipped from V and 6 bases from J, the junction kept 12 bases outside the gene matches. Germline lookup yields CDR1 SGHTA and CDR2 FQGNSA. The CDR3 nucleotides read TGTGCCAGCAGCCGCCAGGGGACAGGGGCCGACCATGGCTACACCTTC. Protein: CASSRQGTGADHGYTF.